This T cell receptor beta chain was observed in a study of cytomegalovirus exposure and HLA in healthy donors. Data came from immunoSEQ multiplex PCR; TCRdb stores just in-frame clones and leaves some out. The sample shows more than 90,000 clones, over 85% of them seen only once. The CDR3 covers 15 residues. The germline V and J ends were trimmed by 4 bases and 3 bases, with 12 bases remaining between them. Germline V CDR1 and CDR2: SNHLY, FYNNEI. This rearrangement joins TRBV2 to TRBJ1-4; D is uncertain. The TCR originated in a woman in her twenties or thirties in good health and CMV-seropositive. The sequenced material came from PBMCs. The CDR3 region is CASSVGVAANEKLFF. CDR3 DNA sequence: TGTGCCAGCAGTGTTGGAGTTGCCGCTAATGAAAAACTGTTTTTT.